Below, 8 T cell receptor beta chains from the same sample are listed, as sequenced in a study of identical twins. TCRdb independently ran MiXCR on the 5' RACE reads; one entry per CDR3 protein. The sample consists of 1.5 million to 2 million distinct CDR3 sequences, around 33% of them appearing once. The specimen was cord blood. The receptors derive from a newborn girl in good health.

The chain employs TRBV9 and TRBJ2-1, with 14 bases matching TRBD2. This CDR3 has 16 amino acids. Germline CDR1 SGDLS, CDR2 YYNGEE. V trimming: 3 bases; J trimming: 9 bases; junction bases outside the gene matches: 8. The DNA for the CDR3 is TGTGCCAGCAGCGGCGGACTAGCGGGAGGAGTGGGTGAGCAGTTCTTC. Amino acid sequence: CASSGGLAGGVGEQFF. The full variable domain, completed using reference TRBV9 and TRBJ2-1, is DSGVTQTPKHLITATGQRVTLRCSPRSGDLSVYWYQQSLDQGLQFLIQYYNGEERAKGNILERFSAQQFPDLHSELNLSSLELGDSALYFCASSGGLAGGVGEQFFGPGTRLTVL.

This clonotype was seen a few times. The genes are TRBV6-6 and TRBJ1-5; D is ambiguous. Germline V lookup: CDR1 MNHNY, CDR2 SVGAGI (reference sequence). Trimming cost V 2 bases and J 11 bases, with 10 bases left between them. There are 12 residues in the CDR3. In DNA, the CDR3 is TGTGCCAGCAGTTACCCTTACCGGGCCCAGCATTTT. Its protein product is CASSYPYRAQHF.

The V gene is TRBV6-2 or TRBV6-3, the J gene TRBJ2-5; 7 nucleotides match TRBD1. Germline V gives CDR1 MNHEY, CDR2 SVGEGT. The CDR3 runs to 15 residues. V was clipped by 11 bases and J by 0 bases; unmatched bases: 12. The CDR3 loop reads CAGDGLDRYQETQYF. For the CDR3, the DNA is TGTGCCGGCGATGGTCTGGACAGGTACCAAGAGACCCAGTACTTC.

This clonotype occurred a few times. The rearrangement uses TRBV12-5 and TRBJ1-2, with D possibly TRBD1 on 5 matching bases. There are 12 residues in the CDR3. CDR1 and CDR2 (germline): LGHNT, FRNRAP. Between the trimmed V and J ends, which lost 1 base and 5 bases, there was a span of 5 bases. CDR3 amino acids: CASGLEGYGYTF. CDR3 DNA sequence: TGTGCTAGTGGTTTGGAGGGGTATGGCTACACCTTC. The entire variable domain, with the rest obtained from reference TRBV12-5 and TRBJ1-2, is as follows: DARVTQTPRHKVTEMGQEVTMRCQPILGHNTVFWYRQTMMQGLELLAYFRNRAPLDDSGMPKDRFSAEMPDATLATLKIQPSEPRDSAVYFCASGLEGYGYTFGSGTRLTVV.

This chain uses TRBV20-1 with TRBJ2-3; a possible D gene is TRBD2 (6 bases). The CDR3 loop spans 14 amino acids. V gave up 3 bases and J gave up 2 bases, with 12 bases separating them. Germline V gene sequence: CDR1 DFQATT, CDR2 SNEGSKA (reference sequence). CDR3 in DNA: TGCAGTGCTAGTCGGGGGAGGATCACAGATACGCAGTATTTT. Translating gives CSASRGRITDTQYF.

The V and J genes are TRBV20-1 and TRBJ1-2; 10 nucleotides line up with TRBD1. Germline loops: CDR1 DFQATT, CDR2 SNEGSKA (reference sequence). Trimming took 0 bases from V and 4 from J; bases not matched to a gene: 5. CDR3 length: 15 amino acids. The CDR3 bases are TGCAGTGCTAGAGATGCGACAGGGGGCAGCTATGGCTACACCTTC. Amino acid sequence: CSARDATGGSYGYTF.

This clonotype occurred a few times. The V call is TRBV6-5, the J call TRBJ2-7, with 10 bases identical to TRBD2. Germline V gives CDR1 MNHEY, CDR2 SVGAGI. The V gene end was trimmed by 5 bases and the J gene end by 3 bases; junction bases not matched to a gene: 10. This CDR3 region has 16 residues. The CDR3 DNA follows: TGTGCCAGCAGTCCCTCCAGCGGGAGGGCCTTCTACGAGCAGTACTTC. This gives the protein CASSPSSGRAFYEQYF.

This rearrangement joins TRBV20-1 to TRBJ2-7, with D perhaps being TRBD1 or TRBD2 (6 bases each). The CDR3 is 14 residues long. V was cut by 3 bases and J by 6 bases, with 18 bases left in between. Germline CDR1 is DFQATT and CDR2 is SNEGSKA (reference sequence). Here the CDR3 reads CSASYFTGAGEQYF. The CDR3 DNA is TGCAGTGCTAGCTACTTCACGGGGGCGGGCGAGCAGTACTTC.